The clone carrying this T cell receptor beta chain was seen a handful of times. Its specificity is not known. Every donor was a healthy Caucasian. The entry originates in a study of identical twins. Using its own MiXCR run on the 5' RACE reads, TCRdb lists one record per CDR3 protein. The data hold approximately 890,000 distinct CDR3 sequences, with roughly 12% observed a single time. Study conclusions and caveats: Out-of-frame alpha sequences shared between twins exhibited an excess of low generation probability. Insertions were fewer in abundant cord blood beta clonotypes, whereas memory repertoires showed none of this pattern.

The same specimen was also included in a second study, on yellow fever vaccine responses in identical twins.

The receptor was derived from a woman aged 18-29 years in good health. The specimen sequenced was PBMCs.

The CDR3 DNA follows: TGTGCCAGCAGCCCAGTAGGATCCGGGGAGCTGTTTTTT. Protein: CASSPVGSGELFF. The V and J genes are TRBV11-2 and TRBJ2-2, with D hard to call. Trimming left V 5 bases short and J 6 bases short, with 10 bases between. Germline CDR1 is SGHAT and CDR2 is FQNNGV. The CDR3 is 13 amino acids.